Presented here are 16 T cell receptor beta chains from one specimen sequenced in a study of blood T cell repertoires in COVID-19. Assay used: immunoSEQ multiplex PCR; TCRdb lists only in-frame clones, some missing. The sample shows approximately 270,000 clones, around 82% of them seen only once. Source material: peripheral blood. The origin of the receptors is an older person with COVID-19, enrolled during active disease.

This clone has only a few counts. One end of the junction is discordant with germline, which a read error may explain. V usage is TRBV6-5 and J usage is TRBJ2-1, with unresolved D. The CDR3 sequence is 13 residues long. Germline CDR1 MNHEY, CDR2 SVGAGI. The CDR3 here is CACRALSYNEQFF. The CDR3 DNA reads as TGTGCCTGCAGAGCCCTCTCCTACAATGAGCAGTTCTTC.

The genes are TRBV6-5 and TRBJ1-3; D may be TRBD1 (5 bases). The CDR3 spans 12 residues. V shed 2 bases and J shed 7 bases, with 6 bases lying between them. Per germline, CDR1 MNHEY and CDR2 SVGAGI. DNA for the CDR3: TGTGCCAGCAGTTACCGGGGGAACACCATATATTTT. Residues: CASSYRGNTIYF.

This clone was recorded once. The chain is built from TRBV27 and TRBJ2-7; TRBD1 matches 11 bases. J was trimmed by 5 bases and V by 2 bases; bases with no gene match: 5. CDR3 size: 15 residues. Germline CDR1 MNHEY, CDR2 SMNVEV (reference sequence). CDR3 sequence (DNA): TGTGCCAGCAGTTTACGGACAGGGGGCCTGGACGAGCAGTACTTC. This sequence encodes CASSLRTGGLDEQYF.

The rearrangement uses TRBV5-1 and TRBJ2-1; TRBD2 aligns across 11 bases. The CDR3 has 15 residues. The ends lost 3 bases at V and 8 bases at J; junction bases unmatched: 7. The germline V gene encodes CDR1 SGHRS and CDR2 YFSETQ. As DNA, the CDR3 is TGCGCCAGCAGCTGGACTAGCGGGCCGTCATATGAGCAGTTCTTC. This codes for CASSWTSGPSYEQFF.

The chain uses TRBV18 and TRBJ2-3; TRBD2 matches 12 bases. Germline V CDR1 and CDR2: KGHSH, LQKENI. This CDR3 region has 17 residues. Trimming removed 3 bases from V and 2 bases from J; junction bases left unmatched: 6. In DNA form, the CDR3 reads TGTGCCAGCTCACCTCGAGGACTAGCGGGAACCACAGATACGCAGTATTTT. This codes for CASSPRGLAGTTDTQYF.

This chain uses TRBV5-4 with TRBJ2-3; TRBD2 might be the D (5 bases). The CDR3 totals 13 residues. The germline CDR1 and CDR2 sequences are SGHNT and YYREEE (reference sequence). V lost 3 bases, J lost 5 bases, and 10 bases lay in between. The CDR3 loop is CASSSPAVDTQYF. The CDR3, as DNA: TGTGCCAGCAGCTCCCCAGCGGTAGATACGCAGTATTTT.

The rearrangement uses TRBV12-3 or TRBV12-4 and TRBJ1-4, with D possibly being TRBD1 (5 bases). The V gene lost 8 bases and the J gene lost 8 bases, with 15 bases spanning the gap. This CDR3 has 13 amino acids. The CDR3 reads CASGQGYDEKLFF. For the CDR3, the DNA is TGTGCCAGCGGTCAGGGATACGACGAAAAACTGTTTTTT.

The rearrangement joins TRBV21-1 to TRBJ2-1; TRBD2 was called by the table and not checked on the DNA. TRBV21-1 is assigned pseudogene status. The CDR3 is made up of 19 amino acids. DNA for the CDR3: TGTGCCAGCAGCAAATTGACCTTGGGTGTACCTAGCTCCTACAATGAGCAGTTCTTC. It codes for CASSKLTLGVPSSYNEQFF.

CDR3 bases: TGTGCCAGCAGTGGAAGCAGGGGGCAAGGTTCACCCCTCCACTTT. Translating it yields CASSGSRGQGSPLHF. V and J are TRBV28 and TRBJ1-6; TRBD1 matches at 8 bases. The V and J ends lost 5 bases and 9 bases, in that order; junction bases with no gene match: 9. CDR1 and CDR2 (germline): MDHEN, SYDVKM. The CDR3 has 15 residues.

The DNA for the CDR3 is TGTGCCAGCAGCTTTCGGACTAGCGGGCCCGGGGAGACCCAGTACTTC. Translation: CASSFRTSGPGETQYF. This chain uses TRBV5-5 with TRBJ2-5; TRBD2 aligns across 11 bases. J gave up 5 bases and V 2 bases, and 8 bases lay outside the gene matches. Per germline, CDR1 SGHKS and CDR2 YYEKEE (reference sequence). This CDR3 region has 16 residues.

This chain uses TRBV6-6 with TRBJ2-3; 7 nucleotides align to TRBD1. Germline V gives CDR1 MNHNY, CDR2 SVGAGI (reference sequence). This CDR3 spans 16 amino acids. The trim removed 7 bases at V and 1 base at J, leaving 11 bases unmatched. CDR3 DNA: TGTGCCAGCACCCCGGACAGGACGGACCGCACAGATACGCAGTATTTT. Amino acids: CASTPDRTDRTDTQYF.

The chain combines TRBV7-9 with TRBJ2-1; TRBD2 matches 8 bases. The CDR3 length is 16 residues. The germline V gene has CDR1 SEHNR and CDR2 FQNEAQ (reference sequence). Losses at the gene ends were 5 bases for V and 7 bases for J; bases not matched to a gene: 13. The CDR3 nucleotides are TGTGCCAGCAGCCCCATATTCGAGCGGGAGCGAAATGAGCAGTTCTTC. Translating gives CASSPIFERERNEQFF.

This clone showed up just once. This rearrangement joins TRBV30 to TRBJ1-2; TRBD1 is a possible D gene (5 bases). From germline, CDR1 is GTSNPN and CDR2 SVGIG (reference sequence). V dropped 5 bases and J dropped 8 bases, with 18 bases sitting between them. The CDR3 is 13 amino acids. The CDR3 here is CAWDPGRRKGYTF. CDR3 sequence (DNA): TGTGCCTGGGACCCAGGGCGCAGGAAGGGCTACACCTTC. The entire variable domain, with the rest obtained from reference TRBV30 and TRBJ1-2, is as follows: SQTIHQWPATLVQPVGSPLSLECTVEGTSNPNLYWYRQAAGRGLQLLFYSVGIGQISSEVPQNLSASRPQDRQFILSSKKLLLSDSGFYLCAWDPGRRKGYTFGSGTRLTVV.

This chain connects TRBV9 to TRBJ2-1; 13 bases map to TRBD2. The V gene's germline CDR1 is SGDLS and CDR2 YYNGEE. V trimming: 4 bases; J trimming: 7 bases; junction bases outside the gene matches: 5. CDR3 size: 15 residues. The CDR3 coding sequence is TGTGCCAGCAGCACTAGCGGGGGGGCTCAAAATGAGCAGTTCTTC. It is translated as CASSTSGGAQNEQFF.

This chain's CDR3 is CASSFTDEQFF. CDR3 DNA: TGTGCCAGCAGCTTTACTGATGAGCAGTTCTTC. This sequence joins TRBV13 and TRBJ2-1; D is undetermined. Per the germline V gene, CDR1 is PRHDT and CDR2 is FYEKMQ (reference sequence). V was cut by 3 bases and J by 8 bases, with 5 bases left in between. CDR3 size: 11 residues. Combining the CDR3 with reference TRBV13 and TRBJ2-1 gives the whole variable domain AAGVIQSPRHLIKEKRETATLKCYPIPRHDTVYWYQQGPGQDPQFLISFYEKMQSDKGSIPDRFSAQQFSDYHSELNMSSLELGDSALYFCASSFTDEQFFGPGTRLTVL.

The V gene is TRBV7-2, the J gene TRBJ2-3; possible D gene TRBD2, 5 bases. V was cut by 0 bases and J by 1 base, with 17 bases left in between. CDR1 is SGHTA, CDR2 FQGNSA, per germline. The CDR3 runs to 18 residues. The CDR3 here is CASSLAPLWRARTDTQYF. The CDR3 region has the DNA TGTGCCAGCAGCTTAGCCCCCCTCTGGCGGGCCCGCACAGATACGCAGTATTTT.